One TCR beta chain is described in this entry. The data belong to a study of blood T cell repertoires in COVID-19. Some clones are missing from TCRdb's copy, which holds only in-frame ones; the method was immunoSEQ multiplex PCR. The sample contains 200,000 to 250,000 clones, 70% to 90% of which appear only once. What was sequenced was PBMCs or T cells enriched from blood (not recorded which). The source of this sequence is a man in his fifties or sixties who had been exposed to COVID-19.

This CDR3 reads CASSPSWDRGSEQYF. The CDR3 DNA reads TGTGCCAGCTCACCCTCCTGGGACAGGGGATCCGAGCAGTACTTC. The chain couples TRBV18 to TRBJ2-7; 10 bases line up with TRBD1. V shed 3 bases and J 6 bases; nucleotides not matched to a gene: 8. Germline-derived CDR1 and CDR2 are KGHSH and LQKENI. The length of the CDR3 is 15 residues.